The 23 T cell receptor beta chains in this list originate from one sample, sequenced in a study of blood T cell repertoires in COVID-19. The table came from immunoSEQ multiplex PCR; TCRdb's copy has only in-frame clones and leaves some out. The sample lists about 530,000 clones, approximately 88% occurring once. The specimen was peripheral blood. The source is a woman aged 50 to 60 with COVID-19, enrolled during active disease.

As to this clone: The sample has other DNA sequences that encode this CDR3 too. The chain is built from TRBV6-6 and TRBJ1-1, with a tentative D call TRBD1 (5 bases). The CDR3 is made up of 13 amino acids. V was clipped by 4 bases and J by 1 base, with 7 bases between them. CDR1 and CDR2 from the germline V gene are MNHNY and SVGAGI (reference sequence). Here the CDR3 reads CASSSTGNTEAFF. CDR3 in DNA: TGTGCCAGCAGTTCTACAGGGAACACTGAAGCTTTCTTT.

The chain couples TRBV6-1 to TRBJ2-3, with D maybe TRBD2 (7 bases). CDR3 length: 16 residues. Per germline, CDR1 MNHNS and CDR2 SASEGT. Trimming removed 4 bases from V and 6 bases from J, with 20 bases in between. CDR3 nucleotides: TGTGCCAGCAGTGGACGGGGGGCCCCTGGGTTCGATACGCAGTATTTT. This translates into CASSGRGAPGFDTQYF.

The rearrangement joins TRBV9 to TRBJ2-1; tentative D call: TRBD1 (5 bases). This CDR3 region has 16 residues. V was clipped by 0 bases and J by 4 bases, with 14 bases between them. Germline V gene lookup returns CDR1 SGDLS and CDR2 YYNGEE. CDR3 bases: TGTGCCAGCAGCGTAGGTTCGACAGCAGCGTACAATGAGCAGTTCTTC. Translated, it gives CASSVGSTAAYNEQFF.

Remarks on this clone: The junction departs from the called germline gene at one end, perhaps through a read error. V usage is TRBV14 and J usage is TRBJ2-3, with a possible D match to TRBD2 (5 bases). CDR1 is SGHDN, CDR2 FVKESK, per germline. CDR3 length equals 10 residues. The CDR3 is CASSQVGGHF. As DNA, the CDR3 is TGTGCCAGCAGCCAAGTCGGAGGACATTTT. Variable domain in full (rest from reference TRBV14 and TRBJ2-3): EAGVTQFPSHSVIEKGQTVTLRCDPISGHDNLYWYRRVMGKEIKFLLHFVKESKQDESGMPNNRFLAERTGGTYSTLKVQPAELEDSGVYFCASSQVGGHFGPGTRLTVL.

This chain uses TRBV12-3 or TRBV12-4 with TRBJ1-1, with D hard to call. The CDR3 totals 11 residues. V lost 4 bases and J 6 bases, leaving 6 bases between the germline ends. CDR3 amino acids: CASSYLAEAFF. The CDR3 DNA sequence: TGTGCCAGCAGTTACCTAGCTGAAGCTTTCTTT.

The chain links TRBV24-1 to TRBJ2-3; 10 bases map to TRBD1. The CDR3 loop spans 18 amino acids. Germline V lookup: CDR1 KGHDR, CDR2 SFDVKD. The junction had 14 bases not matched to a gene; V was cut back by 4 bases and J by 5 bases. The CDR3 is CATSDPTPGQGRIDTQYF. The CDR3 nucleotides are TGTGCCACCAGTGACCCTACTCCGGGACAGGGGAGAATAGATACGCAGTATTTT.

The J gene is TRBJ1-3, the V gene TRBV2; possibly TRBD1 for D (5 bases). Per germline, CDR1 SNHLY and CDR2 FYNNEI. The CDR3 consists of 15 residues. Deletions cut 3 bases from V and 0 bases from J, with 9 bases between. The CDR3 spells CASSEEGSSGNTIYF. In DNA form, the CDR3 reads TGTGCCAGCAGTGAGGAGGGGAGCTCTGGAAACACCATATATTTT.

V usage is TRBV4-1 and J usage is TRBJ1-4, with TRBD1 identical over 7 bases. The V segment lost 2 bases and the J segment 3 bases; nucleotides outside the gene matches: 3. The CDR3 is 15 amino acids. Per the germline V gene, CDR1 is MGHRA and CDR2 is YSYEKL. The CDR3 spells CASSQRDSANEKLFF. For the CDR3, the DNA is TGCGCCAGCAGCCAAAGGGACAGCGCTAATGAAAAACTGTTTTTT.

The chain recombines TRBV7-9 with TRBJ2-2; tentative D call: TRBD2 (6 bases). The CDR3 is 15 residues long. V lost 5 bases and J 3 bases, leaving 13 bases between the germline ends. Germline-derived CDR1 and CDR2 are SEHNR and FQNEAQ (reference sequence). CDR3 nucleotide sequence: TGTGCCAGCAGCCAGATCGGCGGGGACACCGGGGAGCTGTTTTTT. Its protein is CASSQIGGDTGELFF.

This clone appeared a few times. The chain uses TRBV30 and TRBJ1-5, with D unresolved. The germline CDR1 and CDR2 sequences are GTSNPN and SVGIG (reference sequence). With 2 bases removed from V and 0 bases from J, the gap between germline ends came to 14 bases. The CDR3 covers 16 residues. DNA of the CDR3: TGTGCCTGGAGTCATTGGGCGGGAAGTAGCAATCAGCCCCAGCATTTT. Its translation: CAWSHWAGSSNQPQHF.

The chain carries TRBV29-1 and TRBJ1-2; no firm D call. The CDR3 has 14 residues. With 6 bases removed from V and 4 bases from J, the gap between germline ends came to 18 bases. Germline V lookup: CDR1 SQVTM, CDR2 ANQGSEA. Here the CDR3 DNA reads TGCAGCGTCGCCGAAACACAGCTTATCTATGGCTACACCTTC. Translation gives CSVAETQLIYGYTF. Combining the CDR3 with reference TRBV29-1 and TRBJ1-2 gives the whole variable domain SAVISQKPSRDICQRGTSLTIQCQVDSQVTMMFWYRQQPGQSLTLIATANQGSEATYESGFVIDKFPISRPNLTFSTLTVSNMSPEDSSIYLCSVAETQLIYGYTFGSGTRLTVV.

This clone came up once. The chain links TRBV24-1 to TRBJ1-2, with D possibly TRBD1 on 6 matching bases. The CDR3 has 17 residues. Germline CDR1 KGHDR, CDR2 SFDVKD. The V gene lost 2 bases and the J gene lost 6 bases, with 21 bases spanning the gap. The CDR3 sequence: CATSDSVPGQGRDGYTF. CDR3 coding DNA: TGTGCCACCAGTGATTCGGTCCCCGGGCAGGGGAGAGATGGCTACACCTTC.

V usage is TRBV5-1 and J usage is TRBJ2-2; 12 bases are a match to TRBD2. J was trimmed by 5 bases and V by 4 bases; bases with no gene match: 6. This CDR3 spans 16 amino acids. Germline CDR1 SGHRS, CDR2 YFSETQ. In DNA form, the CDR3 reads TGCGCCAGCAGCAGTACTAGCGGGGGGTCGACCGGGGAGCTGTTTTTT. This sequence encodes CASSSTSGGSTGELFF. Full variable domain (outside the CDR3, taken from reference TRBV5-1 and TRBJ2-2): KAGVTQTPRYLIKTRGQQVTLSCSPISGHRSVSWYQQTPGQGLQFLFEYFSETQRNKGNFPGRFSGRQFSNSRSEMNVSTLELGDSALYLCASSSTSGGSTGELFFGEGSRLTVL.

The gene calls are TRBV10-2 and TRBJ1-1; D unresolved. The V gene lost 7 bases and the J gene lost 7 bases, with 16 bases spanning the gap. CDR1 and CDR2 from the germline V gene are WSHSY and SAAADI. The CDR3 is 13 amino acids. CDR3 sequence: CASTGGNRREAFF. CDR3 DNA: TGCGCCAGCACGGGAGGGAATAGGCGTGAAGCTTTCTTT.

The chain couples TRBV6-1 to TRBJ1-1; 7 bases match TRBD1. With V trimmed by 2 bases and J by 0 bases, 6 bases remained unmatched. Per germline, CDR1 MNHNS and CDR2 SASEGT. This CDR3 has 16 residues. Here the CDR3 reads CASSENPGQLNTEAFF. CDR3 DNA: TGTGCCAGCAGTGAAAACCCGGGACAGTTGAACACTGAAGCTTTCTTT.

The sample holds a few counts of this clone. This chain connects TRBV11-3 to TRBJ2-1, with TRBD1 identical over 8 bases. Germline lookup yields CDR1 SGHNT and CDR2 YENEEA. CDR3 length: 14 residues. V was pared by 5 bases and J by 8 bases, with 8 bases of the junction left unmatched. CDR3 region: CASSTGQEGDEQFF. CDR3 nucleotide sequence: TGTGCCAGCAGCACGGGACAGGAGGGGGATGAGCAGTTCTTC.

The chain couples TRBV7-2 to TRBJ2-3, with D possibly matching TRBD2 (6 bases). This CDR3 is built from 15 residues. CDR1 and CDR2 from the germline V gene are SGHTA and FQGNSA. V was trimmed by 5 bases and J by 6 bases, leaving 18 bases between them. The CDR3 DNA sequence: TGTGCCAGCAGCACCCTTTTTCAAGCGGGCGATACGCAGTATTTT. Translating gives CASSTLFQAGDTQYF.

This chain connects TRBV19 to TRBJ2-2; TRBD1 aligns across 10 bases. Germline CDR1 is LNHDA and CDR2 is SQIVND (reference sequence). This CDR3 is built from 16 residues. The J segment lost 3 bases and the V segment lost 3 bases, leaving 4 bases of the junction unmatched. CDR3 nucleotide sequence: TGTGCCAGTAGTATTACGACAGGGGGCGACACCGGGGAGCTGTTTTTT. As protein: CASSITTGGDTGELFF.

The chain carries TRBV6-1 and TRBJ1-2; D perhaps matches TRBD1 (6 bases). V was clipped by 3 bases and J by 3 bases, with 11 bases between them. Germline-derived CDR1 and CDR2 are MNHNS and SASEGT. This CDR3 has 14 residues. CDR3 coding DNA: TGTGCCAGCAGTGACCTGCAGGGGTACTATGGCTACACCTTC. Translating it yields CASSDLQGYYGYTF.

The chain carries TRBV5-1 and TRBJ2-6; tentatively, D is TRBD1 (6 bases). The length of the CDR3 is 15 residues. V was trimmed by 3 bases and J by 2 bases, leaving 9 bases between them. From germline, CDR1 is SGHRS and CDR2 YFSETQ. The CDR3 sequence: CASSSQGPGANVLTF. In DNA, the CDR3 is TGCGCCAGCAGCTCACAGGGACCTGGGGCCAACGTCCTGACTTTC. Looking up the rest from reference TRBV5-1 and TRBJ2-6 gives the full variable domain: KAGVTQTPRYLIKTRGQQVTLSCSPISGHRSVSWYQQTPGQGLQFLFEYFSETQRNKGNFPGRFSGRQFSNSRSEMNVSTLELGDSALYLCASSSQGPGANVLTFGAGSRLTVL.

This chain uses TRBV3-1 (or the pseudogene TRBV3-2) with TRBJ2-3; TRBD1 agrees at 7 bases. Germline CDR1 and CDR2: LGHDT and YNNKEL (reference sequence). V lost 2 bases, J lost 4 bases, and 6 bases stayed unmatched. This CDR3 region has 15 residues. The CDR3 is CASSQTPGTADTQYF. CDR3 in DNA: TGTGCCAGCAGCCAAACACCCGGGACAGCAGATACGCAGTATTTT.

The V call is TRBV6-4, the J call TRBJ2-1; 8 positions match TRBD2. V shed 4 bases, J shed 4 bases, and the junction held 6 bases outside the gene matches. Germline CDR1 reads MRHNA; CDR2 reads SNTAGT. This CDR3 comprises 15 residues. The CDR3: CASSAEAGGYNEQFF. CDR3 nucleotides: TGTGCCAGCAGTGCAGAGGCGGGGGGTTACAATGAGCAGTTCTTC.

The chain combines TRBV7-9 with TRBJ2-3, with D maybe TRBD1 (5 bases). There are 15 residues in the CDR3. The germline CDR1 and CDR2 sequences are SEHNR and FQNEAQ (reference sequence). The V end was cut by 3 bases, the J end by 0 bases, with 10 bases between. The CDR3 spells CASSFQGSSTDTQYF. The CDR3, as DNA: TGTGCCAGCAGCTTTCAGGGTTCTAGCACAGATACGCAGTATTTT.